This T cell receptor beta chain came from a study of Ad26.COV2.S vaccination and SARS-CoV-2 variants. Study-level information: By the intramuscular route, Ad26.COV2.S was given once, or twice 56 days apart.

The germline V gene has CDR1 MNHEY and CDR2 SVGAGI. Trimming stripped 6 bases from V and 8 bases from J, with 16 bases between. The CDR3 loop spans 13 amino acids. Study outcomes and limitations: Breadth measured for non-spike TCRs was similar across vaccine and placebo recipients. Participants in the vaccine arm had higher spike-specific TCR breadth; placebo recipients had lower.

Sample treatment: about 20 received Ad26.COV2.S at low or high dose, single or two shots; several received placebo; per-sample allocation not given. Sample collection was performed on day 63 after the first vaccine or placebo injection. Within Boston, the person who donated was an adult of 18-55 years. Some clones are missing from TCRdb's copy, which holds only in-frame ones; the method was immunoSEQ multiplex PCR. The sample includes approximately 500,000 clones, 87% of them seen just once. About this clone itself: Its specificity is unknown.

The sample was peripheral blood, taken in a trial of Ad26.COV2.S vaccine versus placebo. The rearrangement joins TRBV6-5 to TRBJ1-2; tentatively, D is TRBD1 (6 bases). The sequence came from a person between 18 and 60 years old who received the Ad26.COV2.S COVID-19 vaccine or a placebo. The CDR3 DNA is TGTGCCAGCAGGGTCGGACAGACGGCGGGCTACACCTTC. It codes for CASRVGQTAGYTF.